What follows are 9 T cell receptor beta chains derived from one specimen sequenced in a study of blood T cell repertoires in COVID-19. Assay used: immunoSEQ multiplex PCR; TCRdb lists only in-frame clones, some missing. The sample consists of 130,000 to 150,000 clones, about nine tenths of them appearing once. The specimen was peripheral blood. The receptors derive from a human donor in a cohort sampled during active COVID-19.

The chain combines TRBV4-2 with TRBJ2-1; TRBD1 agrees at 8 bases. Per germline, CDR1 LGHNA and CDR2 YNFKEQ. This CDR3 has 16 residues. J was trimmed by 3 bases and V by 0 bases; bases with no gene match: 4. The CDR3 DNA reads as TGTGCCAGCAGCCAAGAACCCGACAGGGGCTACAATGAGCAGTTCTTC. It specifies CASSQEPDRGYNEQFF.

This chain links TRBV24-1 with TRBJ1-5; D may be TRBD1 (5 bases). Germline loops: CDR1 KGHDR, CDR2 SFDVKD. The CDR3 runs 15 residues. V lost 3 bases, J lost 1 base, and 9 bases lay in between. For the CDR3, the DNA is TGTGCCACCAGTGATCACTACAGGAGCAATCAGCCCCAGCATTTT. Translation gives CATSDHYRSNQPQHF.

The rearrangement uses TRBV30 and TRBJ2-2; 7 nucleotides align to TRBD2. The V and J ends lost 5 bases and 4 bases, in that order; junction bases with no gene match: 10. The CDR3 runs to 15 residues. Germline-derived CDR1 and CDR2 are GTSNPN and SVGIG (reference sequence). CDR3 sequence: CAWVGGNVFTGELFF. The DNA for the CDR3 is TGTGCCTGGGTCGGGGGGAATGTATTCACCGGGGAGCTGTTTTTT.

This clone was seen a handful of times. In DNA, the CDR3 is TGTGCCAGCAGCTTATTCGGGACAGGGCCCACTGAAGCTTTCTTT. Its translation is CASSLFGTGPTEAFF. The V and J genes are TRBV7-2 and TRBJ1-1; 9 bases fit TRBD1. The CDR3 sequence is 15 residues long. The V and J ends lost 2 bases and 4 bases, in that order; junction bases with no gene match: 5. CDR1 and CDR2 (germline): SGHTA, FQGNSA.

The chain joins TRBV5-1 to TRBJ1-4; a possible D gene is TRBD1 (6 bases). Germline CDR1 reads SGHRS; CDR2 reads YFSETQ. CDR3 length: 14 amino acids. Trimming shortened V by 6 bases and J by 0 bases, and 9 bases separated the two germline ends. The CDR3 region is CASTPGATNEKLFF. The CDR3 DNA reads as TGCGCCAGCACCCCAGGGGCAACTAATGAAAAACTGTTTTTT. Combining the CDR3 with reference TRBV5-1 and TRBJ1-4 gives the whole variable domain KAGVTQTPRYLIKTRGQQVTLSCSPISGHRSVSWYQQTPGQGLQFLFEYFSETQRNKGNFPGRFSGRQFSNSRSEMNVSTLELGDSALYLCASTPGATNEKLFFGSGTQLSVL.

The genes are TRBV5-1 and TRBJ2-1; 9 nucleotides agree with TRBD2. The J segment lost 5 bases and the V segment lost 4 bases, leaving 7 bases of the junction unmatched. This CDR3 region has 15 residues. The germline gives CDR1 SGHRS, CDR2 YFSETQ. CDR3 sequence (DNA): TGCGCCAGCAGCGGTAGCGGGAGAGTCGACAATGAGCAGTTCTTC. It yields the protein CASSGSGRVDNEQFF. Using reference TRBV5-1 and TRBJ2-1 for the parts outside the CDR3, the full variable domain is KAGVTQTPRYLIKTRGQQVTLSCSPISGHRSVSWYQQTPGQGLQFLFEYFSETQRNKGNFPGRFSGRQFSNSRSEMNVSTLELGDSALYLCASSGSGRVDNEQFFGPGTRLTVL.

Here the CDR3 DNA reads TGTGCCAGCAGCTTGGGTGGGCCGCACACAGATACGCAGTATTTT. This gives the protein CASSLGGPHTDTQYF. This sequence joins TRBV5-4 and TRBJ2-3; D is ambiguous. The CDR3 has 15 amino acids. Germline V gene lookup returns CDR1 SGHNT and CDR2 YYREEE (reference sequence). V lost 0 bases to trimming and J lost 2 bases, with 10 bases between them.

This rearrangement joins TRBV5-1 to TRBJ2-3, with TRBD1 matching 7 bases. Germline CDR1 is SGHRS and CDR2 is YFSETQ. The CDR3 consists of 14 residues. V gave up 7 bases and J gave up 1 base; unmatched junction bases: 6. CDR3: CASGTTGGTDTQYF. In nucleotides, the CDR3 is TGCGCCAGCGGTACCACAGGGGGCACAGATACGCAGTATTTT.

The rearrangement links TRBV5-1 to TRBJ2-7; D is perhaps TRBD1 (5 bases). This CDR3 has 14 amino acids. CDR1 and CDR2 from the germline V gene are SGHRS and YFSETQ. V shed 1 base and J shed 5 bases, with 13 bases lying between them. The CDR3 is CASSLYQGINEQYF. The CDR3, as DNA: TGCGCCAGCAGCTTGTATCAGGGAATAAACGAGCAGTACTTC.